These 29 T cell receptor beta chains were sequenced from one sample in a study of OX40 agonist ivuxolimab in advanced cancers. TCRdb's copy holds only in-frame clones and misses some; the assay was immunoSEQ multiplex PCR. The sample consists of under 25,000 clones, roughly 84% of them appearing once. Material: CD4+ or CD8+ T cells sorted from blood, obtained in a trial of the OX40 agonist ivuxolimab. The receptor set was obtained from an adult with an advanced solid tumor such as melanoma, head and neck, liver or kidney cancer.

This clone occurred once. The CDR3, as DNA: TGCGCCAGCAGTGGTGGACTAGCGGGGGGTGCAGATACGCAGTATTTT. Translated: CASSGGLAGGADTQYF. V gene TRBV10-1 combines with J gene TRBJ2-3; 14 nucleotides agree with TRBD2. Germline loops: CDR1 WNHNN, CDR2 SYGVQD (reference sequence). There are 16 residues in the CDR3. V lost 4 bases, J lost 4 bases, and 4 bases stayed unmatched.

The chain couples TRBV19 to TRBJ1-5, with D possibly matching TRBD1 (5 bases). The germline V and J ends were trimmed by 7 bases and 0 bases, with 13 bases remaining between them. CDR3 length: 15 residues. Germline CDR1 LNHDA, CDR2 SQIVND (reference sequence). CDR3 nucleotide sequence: TGTGCCAGTACCCCGGGGGTTTATAGCAATCAGCCCCAGCATTTT. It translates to CASTPGVYSNQPQHF.

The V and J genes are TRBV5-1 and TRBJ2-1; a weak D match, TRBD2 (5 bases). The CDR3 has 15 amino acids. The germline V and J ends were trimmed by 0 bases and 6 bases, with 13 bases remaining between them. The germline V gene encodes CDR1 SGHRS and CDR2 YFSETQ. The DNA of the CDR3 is TGCGCCAGCAGCTTGGAATTCGGCGAGGGCAATGAGCAGTTCTTC. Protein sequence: CASSLEFGEGNEQFF.

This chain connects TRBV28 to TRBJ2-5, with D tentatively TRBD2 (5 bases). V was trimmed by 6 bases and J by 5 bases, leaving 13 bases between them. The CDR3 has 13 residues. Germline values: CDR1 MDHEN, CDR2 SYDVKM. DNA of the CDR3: TGTGCCAGCAGCGCGGGCCTGTCCGAGACCCAGTACTTC. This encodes CASSAGLSETQYF.

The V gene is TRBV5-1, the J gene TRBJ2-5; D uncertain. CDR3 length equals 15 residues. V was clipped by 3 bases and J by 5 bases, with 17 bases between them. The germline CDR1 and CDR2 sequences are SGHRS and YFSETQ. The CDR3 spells CASSSASSVGETQYF. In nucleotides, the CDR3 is TGCGCCAGCAGCTCCGCGAGCTCTGTTGGGGAGACCCAGTACTTC. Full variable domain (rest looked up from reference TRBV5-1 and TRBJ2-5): KAGVTQTPRYLIKTRGQQVTLSCSPISGHRSVSWYQQTPGQGLQFLFEYFSETQRNKGNFPGRFSGRQFSNSRSEMNVSTLELGDSALYLCASSSASSVGETQYFGPGTRLLVL.

The CDR3 nucleotides read TGTGCCAGCAGTTTCCAAGTGACAGGGATCTTCCACAATGAGCAGTTCTTC. Protein: CASSFQVTGIFHNEQFF. The rearrangement joins TRBV27 to TRBJ2-1; 7 bases fit TRBD1. The CDR3 runs 17 residues. Trimming cost V 3 bases and J 5 bases; bases outside gene matches: 13. The germline V gene has CDR1 MNHEY and CDR2 SMNVEV (reference sequence).

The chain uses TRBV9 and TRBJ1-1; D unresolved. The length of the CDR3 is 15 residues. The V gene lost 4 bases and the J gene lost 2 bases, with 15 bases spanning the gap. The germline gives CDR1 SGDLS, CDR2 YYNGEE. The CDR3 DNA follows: TGTGCCAGCAGCCCCCACTCGGTCACCAACACTGAAGCTTTCTTT. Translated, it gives CASSPHSVTNTEAFF.

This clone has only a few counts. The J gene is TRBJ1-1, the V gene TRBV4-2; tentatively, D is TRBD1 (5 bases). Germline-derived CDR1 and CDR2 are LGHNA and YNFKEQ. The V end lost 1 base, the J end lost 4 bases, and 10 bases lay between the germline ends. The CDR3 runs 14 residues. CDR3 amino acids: CASSQVHGGTEAFF. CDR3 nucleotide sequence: TGTGCCAGCAGCCAAGTTCACGGGGGCACTGAAGCTTTCTTT.

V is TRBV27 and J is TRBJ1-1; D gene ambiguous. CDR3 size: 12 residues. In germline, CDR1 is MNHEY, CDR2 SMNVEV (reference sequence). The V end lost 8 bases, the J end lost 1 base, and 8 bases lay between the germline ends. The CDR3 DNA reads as TGTGCCAGCCGCGACCCGAACACTGAAGCTTTCTTT. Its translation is CASRDPNTEAFF.

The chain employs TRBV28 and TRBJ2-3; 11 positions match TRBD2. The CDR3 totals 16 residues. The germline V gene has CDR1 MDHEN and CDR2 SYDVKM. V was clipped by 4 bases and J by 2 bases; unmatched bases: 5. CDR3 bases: TGTGCCAGCAGTTCTCAGGGACTAGCGGCCACAGATACGCAGTATTTT. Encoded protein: CASSSQGLAATDTQYF.

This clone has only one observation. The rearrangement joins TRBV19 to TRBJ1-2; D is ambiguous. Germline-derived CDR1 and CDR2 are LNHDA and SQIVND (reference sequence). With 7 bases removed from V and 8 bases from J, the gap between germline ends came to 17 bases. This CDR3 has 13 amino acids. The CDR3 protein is CASNGGQYSGYTF. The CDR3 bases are TGTGCCAGTAACGGCGGCCAGTACTCAGGCTACACCTTC.

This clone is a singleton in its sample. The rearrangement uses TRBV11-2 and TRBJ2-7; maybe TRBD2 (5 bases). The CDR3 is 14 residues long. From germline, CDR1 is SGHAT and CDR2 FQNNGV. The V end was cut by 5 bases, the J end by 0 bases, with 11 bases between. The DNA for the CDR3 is TGTGCCAGCAGCATAGGGAGCAACTCCTACGAGCAGTACTTC. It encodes CASSIGSNSYEQYF.

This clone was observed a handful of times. CDR3 amino acids: CSVEGQPGEKLFF. The CDR3 DNA is TGCAGCGTTGAAGGTCAGCCAGGGGAAAAACTGTTTTTT. The chain employs TRBV29-1 and TRBJ1-4, with D tentatively TRBD1 (5 bases). Trimming pared 1 base from V and 8 bases from J, leaving 11 bases between. CDR1 SQVTM and CDR2 ANQGSEA come from the germline V gene. The CDR3 is 13 amino acids.

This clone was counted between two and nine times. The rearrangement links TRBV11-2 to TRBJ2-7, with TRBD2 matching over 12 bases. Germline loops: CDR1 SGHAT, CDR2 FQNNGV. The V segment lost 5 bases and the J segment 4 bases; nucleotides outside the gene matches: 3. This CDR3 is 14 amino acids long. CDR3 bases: TGTGCCAGCAGCCTGACTAGCGGGAGTTACGAGCAGTACTTC. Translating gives CASSLTSGSYEQYF.

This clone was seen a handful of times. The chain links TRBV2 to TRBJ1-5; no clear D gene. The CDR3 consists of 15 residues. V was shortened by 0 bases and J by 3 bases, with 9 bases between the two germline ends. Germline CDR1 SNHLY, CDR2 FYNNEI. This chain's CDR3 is CASSEAGVNNQPQHF. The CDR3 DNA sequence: TGTGCCAGCAGTGAAGCTGGGGTAAACAATCAGCCCCAGCATTTT.

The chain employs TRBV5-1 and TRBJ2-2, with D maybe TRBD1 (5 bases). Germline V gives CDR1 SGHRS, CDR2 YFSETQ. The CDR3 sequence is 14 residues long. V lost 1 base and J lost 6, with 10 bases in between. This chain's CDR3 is CASSLLGQAGELFF. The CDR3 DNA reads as TGCGCCAGCAGCTTGCTGGGGCAGGCCGGGGAGCTGTTTTTT.

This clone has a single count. CDR3 in DNA: TGTGCCAGCAGTCTCACAGGGTATGAGCAGTACTTC. Its protein is CASSLTGYEQYF. V and J are TRBV27 and TRBJ2-7, with a tentative D call TRBD1 (6 bases). V lost 5 bases to trimming and J lost 7 bases, with 12 bases between them. Looked up from germline, CDR1 is MNHEY and CDR2 is SMNVEV (reference sequence). The CDR3 has 12 amino acids.

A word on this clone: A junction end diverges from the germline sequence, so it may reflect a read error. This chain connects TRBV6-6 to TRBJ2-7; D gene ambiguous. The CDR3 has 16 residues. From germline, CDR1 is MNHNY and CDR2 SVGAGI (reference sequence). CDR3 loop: CASADTFRTTSHEQYF. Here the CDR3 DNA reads TGTGCCAGCGCTGATACCTTCCGAACAACCTCCCACGAGCAGTACTTC.

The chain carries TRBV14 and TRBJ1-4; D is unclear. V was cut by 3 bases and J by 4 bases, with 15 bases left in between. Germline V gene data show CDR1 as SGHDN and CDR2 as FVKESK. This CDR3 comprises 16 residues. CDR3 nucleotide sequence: TGTGCCAGCAGCCAGATGGGGAGGGCTTATAATGAAAAACTGTTTTTT. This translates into CASSQMGRAYNEKLFF. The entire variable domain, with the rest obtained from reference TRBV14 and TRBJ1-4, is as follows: EAGVTQFPSHSVIEKGQTVTLRCDPISGHDNLYWYRRVMGKEIKFLLHFVKESKQDESGMPNNRFLAERTGGTYSTLKVQPAELEDSGVYFCASSQMGRAYNEKLFFGSGTQLSVL.

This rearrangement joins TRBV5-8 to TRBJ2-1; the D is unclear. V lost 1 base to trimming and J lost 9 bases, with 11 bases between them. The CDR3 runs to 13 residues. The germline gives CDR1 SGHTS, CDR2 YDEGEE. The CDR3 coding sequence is TGTGCCAGCAGCTTGCCCCCTGCGACTGAGCAGTTCTTC. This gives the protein CASSLPPATEQFF.

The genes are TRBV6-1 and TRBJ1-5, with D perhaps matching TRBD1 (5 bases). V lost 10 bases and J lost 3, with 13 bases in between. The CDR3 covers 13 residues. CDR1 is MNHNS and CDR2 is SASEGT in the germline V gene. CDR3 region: CATRGQNNQPQHF. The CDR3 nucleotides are TGTGCCACTCGTGGACAAAACAATCAGCCCCAGCATTTT.

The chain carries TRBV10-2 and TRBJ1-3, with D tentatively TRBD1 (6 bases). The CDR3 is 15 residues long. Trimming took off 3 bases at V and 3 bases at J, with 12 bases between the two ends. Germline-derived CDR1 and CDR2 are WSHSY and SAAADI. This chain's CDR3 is CASSDPGAIGNTIYF. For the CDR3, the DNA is TGCGCCAGCAGTGACCCGGGGGCGATTGGAAACACCATATATTTT.

CDR3 region: CAWSFGQGVDEQFF. DNA for the CDR3: TGTGCCTGGAGCTTTGGACAGGGGGTCGATGAGCAGTTCTTC. The V and J genes are TRBV30 and TRBJ2-1; 10 bases line up with TRBD1. V was pared by 3 bases and J by 8 bases, with 7 bases of the junction left unmatched. Looked up from germline, CDR1 is GTSNPN and CDR2 is SVGIG (reference sequence). This CDR3 spans 14 amino acids.

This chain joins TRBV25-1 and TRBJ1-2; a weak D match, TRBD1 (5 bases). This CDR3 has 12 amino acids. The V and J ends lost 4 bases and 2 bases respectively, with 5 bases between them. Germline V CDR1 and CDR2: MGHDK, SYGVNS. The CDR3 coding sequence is TGTGCCAGCAGTGGGGGGAACTATGGCTACACCTTC. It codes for CASSGGNYGYTF.

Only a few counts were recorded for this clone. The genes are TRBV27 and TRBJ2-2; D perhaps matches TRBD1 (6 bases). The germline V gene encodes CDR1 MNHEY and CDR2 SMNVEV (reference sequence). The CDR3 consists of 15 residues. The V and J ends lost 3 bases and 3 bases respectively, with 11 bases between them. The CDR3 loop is CASSFTGPHTGELFF. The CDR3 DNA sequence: TGTGCCAGCAGTTTCACAGGGCCCCACACCGGGGAGCTGTTTTTT.

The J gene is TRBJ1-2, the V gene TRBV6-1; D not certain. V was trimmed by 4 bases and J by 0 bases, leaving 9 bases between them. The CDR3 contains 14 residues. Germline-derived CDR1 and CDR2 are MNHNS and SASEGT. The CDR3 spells CASSVAPSNYGYTF. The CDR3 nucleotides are TGTGCCAGCAGTGTTGCACCGTCTAACTATGGCTACACCTTC.

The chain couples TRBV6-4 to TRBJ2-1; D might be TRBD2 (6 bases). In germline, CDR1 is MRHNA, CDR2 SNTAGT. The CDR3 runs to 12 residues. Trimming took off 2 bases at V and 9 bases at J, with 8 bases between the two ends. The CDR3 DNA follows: TGTGCCAGCAGTGACGGGGAGGCTGAGCAGTTCTTC. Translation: CASSDGEAEQFF.

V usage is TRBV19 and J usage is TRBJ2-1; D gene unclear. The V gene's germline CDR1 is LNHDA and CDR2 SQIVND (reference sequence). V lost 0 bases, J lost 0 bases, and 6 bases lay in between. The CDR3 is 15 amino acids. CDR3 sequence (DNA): TGTGCCAGTAGTATAGATTCCTCCTCCTACAATGAGCAGTTCTTC. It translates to CASSIDSSSYNEQFF.

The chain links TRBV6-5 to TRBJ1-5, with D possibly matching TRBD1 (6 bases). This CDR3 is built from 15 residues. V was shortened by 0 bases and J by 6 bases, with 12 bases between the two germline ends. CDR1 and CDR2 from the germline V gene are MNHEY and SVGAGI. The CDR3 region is CASSYSRGPGQPQHF. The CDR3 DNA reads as TGTGCCAGCAGTTACTCACGGGGGCCTGGTCAGCCCCAGCATTTT.